One sample yielded the 26 T cell receptor beta chains listed below, sequenced in a study of regulatory T cells in long-lasting Graves disease. Construction of TCR beta libraries relied on iRepertoire HTBI primers and on Arm-PCR targeting CDR3 regions. TCRdb analysed the multiplex PCR reads with MiXCR anew, one entry per CDR3 protein. The table records hundreds of thousands of distinct CDR3 sequences, around 30% of them present only once. As for time point: persistent/refractory GD, antithyroid drugs over 5 years with positive TRAb. The TCR library was made from RNA extracted from PBMCs. The specimen comprised peripheral blood mononuclear cells (PBMCs), sampled when the disease was refractory, from a patient treated with antithyroid drugs. The receptors derive from a female donor with Graves disease.

This clonotype has a count of ten or more. This chain uses TRBV12-3 or TRBV12-4 with TRBJ2-2; the match to TRBD1 covers 8 bases. V lost 4 bases and J lost 0; bases outside the gene matches: 1. CDR3 length equals 15 residues. This CDR3 reads CASSWTGPNTGELFF. CDR3 nucleotide sequence: TGTGCCAGCAGTTGGACAGGGCCGAACACCGGGGAGCTGTTTTTT.

In its sample, this clonotype was seen many times. V and J are TRBV7-9 and TRBJ2-5; D might be TRBD1 (5 bases). There are 13 residues in the CDR3. Trimming cost V 6 bases and J 4 bases, with 12 bases left between them. CDR1 and CDR2 (germline): SEHNR, FQNEAQ (reference sequence). The DNA for the CDR3 is TGTGCCAGCAGACACAGGACACGAGAGACCCAGTACTTC. It yields the protein CASRHRTRETQYF.

This clonotype occurred many times. This chain uses TRBV2 with TRBJ2-5; possible D gene TRBD1, 6 bases. V was shortened by 6 bases and J by 2 bases, with 13 bases between the two germline ends. The CDR3 is 14 residues long. The germline gives CDR1 SNHLY, CDR2 FYNNEI. Written as DNA, the CDR3 is TGTGCCAGCAGCCGCGGACAGAGGCAAGAGACCCAGTACTTC. Its protein is CASSRGQRQETQYF.

The V gene is TRBV12-3 or TRBV12-4, the J gene TRBJ2-5; no clear D gene. The CDR3 loop spans 16 amino acids. The V and J ends lost 5 bases and 5 bases respectively, with 21 bases between them. CDR3 nucleotides: TGTGCCAGCAGTCTATGGACCCGAAATGTGGGGGAGACCCAGTACTTC. Encoded protein: CASSLWTRNVGETQYF.

This clonotype was detected a few times. In DNA form, the CDR3 reads TGTGCCAGCAGTCCCACAGGGGGGGGCAATCAGCCCCAGCATTTT. As protein: CASSPTGGGNQPQHF. The rearrangement joins TRBV28 to TRBJ1-5; 8 bases match TRBD1. The CDR3 has 15 amino acids. In germline, CDR1 is MDHEN, CDR2 SYDVKM. Trimming took 5 bases from V and 2 from J; bases not matched to a gene: 5.

CDR3 in DNA: TGTGCCAGCAGGTCCCTCGCTAGCGGGAGGTACAATGAGCAGTTCTTC. This codes for CASRSLASGRYNEQFF. The chain links TRBV27 to TRBJ2-1; 11 nucleotides agree with TRBD2. This CDR3 is 16 amino acids long. Germline CDR1 reads MNHEY; CDR2 reads SMNVEV (reference sequence). Trimming removed 6 bases from V and 4 bases from J; junction bases left unmatched: 8.

V gene TRBV7-2 combines with J gene TRBJ2-2; a weak D match, TRBD2 (6 bases). Trimming cost V 3 bases and J 3 bases, with 8 bases left between them. The germline V gene encodes CDR1 SGHTA and CDR2 FQGNSA. The CDR3 length is 14 residues. The CDR3 is CASSFRDYTGELFF. Written as DNA, the CDR3 is TGTGCCAGCAGCTTCCGGGACTACACCGGGGAGCTGTTTTTT.

This clonotype was seen more than once but under ten times. The rearrangement joins TRBV30 to TRBJ1-5; tentative D call: TRBD1 (5 bases). Germline V gene data show CDR1 as GTSNPN and CDR2 as SVGIG (reference sequence). Deletions cut 1 base from V and 5 bases from J, with 9 bases between. The CDR3 runs 13 residues. CDR3 sequence (DNA): TGTGCCTGGAGTGATGGCAGGGATCAGCCCCAGCATTTT. It translates to CAWSDGRDQPQHF.

This clonotype was seen a handful of times. The rearrangement links TRBV6-2 or TRBV6-3 to TRBJ1-1, with D hard to call. V was shortened by 9 bases and J by 0 bases, with 11 bases between the two germline ends. CDR1 is MNHEY and CDR2 is SVGEGT in the germline V gene. The CDR3 runs 13 residues. The CDR3 DNA reads TGTGCCAGTGGATGGGCAGTGAACACTGAAGCTTTCTTT. Translation: CASGWAVNTEAFF.

A few counts support this clonotype. The chain employs TRBV5-1 and TRBJ1-2; weak D call: TRBD1 (6 bases). CDR1 is SGHRS and CDR2 is YFSETQ in the germline V gene. Between the trimmed V and J ends, which lost 4 bases and 7 bases, there was a span of 11 bases. The CDR3 contains 12 residues. The CDR3 loop is CASSVDRFGYTF. The DNA for the CDR3 is TGCGCCAGCAGCGTCGACAGGTTTGGCTACACCTTC.

The chain combines TRBV30 with TRBJ1-1; no reliable D call. Between the trimmed V and J ends, which lost 3 bases and 5 bases, there was a span of 7 bases. The V gene's germline CDR1 is GTSNPN and CDR2 SVGIG (reference sequence). The CDR3 runs 11 residues. For the CDR3, the DNA is TGTGCCTGGAGCATTGGGACTGAAGCTTTCTTT. This gives the protein CAWSIGTEAFF.

This chain joins TRBV20-1 and TRBJ1-2; D gene ambiguous. The CDR3 sequence is 12 residues long. Germline V gene sequence: CDR1 DFQATT, CDR2 SNEGSKA (reference sequence). V lost 7 bases to trimming and J lost 12 bases, with 21 bases between them. The CDR3: CSGLQETGGHTF. The CDR3 coding sequence is TGCAGTGGCCTCCAGGAGACCGGCGGCCACACCTTC.

The gene calls are TRBV19 and TRBJ1-1; D might be TRBD1 (6 bases). This CDR3 has 16 residues. Germline assignment: CDR1 LNHDA and CDR2 SQIVND (reference sequence). The V and J ends lost 3 bases and 2 bases respectively, with 16 bases between them. The CDR3 here is CASSISGIGGNTEAFF. The DNA of the CDR3 is TGTGCCAGTAGTATTAGTGGCATCGGGGGCAACACTGAAGCTTTCTTT. The full variable domain, with the rest looked up from reference TRBV19 and TRBJ1-1, is DGGITQSPKYLFRKEGQNVTLSCEQNLNHDAMYWYRQDPGQGLRLIYYSQIVNDFQKGDIAEGYSVSREKKESFPLTVTSAQKNPTAFYLCASSISGIGGNTEAFFGQGTRLTVV.

V and J are TRBV7-9 and TRBJ2-1; 10 bases map to TRBD2. V lost 2 bases and J lost 8; bases outside the gene matches: 6. CDR3 length: 15 residues. Germline V gene lookup returns CDR1 SEHNR and CDR2 FQNEAQ (reference sequence). CDR3 protein: CASSLPLAGRDEQFF. CDR3 coding DNA: TGTGCCAGCAGCTTACCACTAGCGGGAAGGGATGAGCAGTTCTTC. The entire variable domain, with the rest obtained from reference TRBV7-9 and TRBJ2-1, is as follows: DTGVSQNPRHKITKRGQNVTFRCDPISEHNRLYWYRQTLGQGPEFLTYFQNEAQLEKSRLLSDRFSAERPKGSFSTLEIQRTEQGDSAMYLCASSLPLAGRDEQFFGPGTRLTVL.

The sample holds many counts of this clonotype. This CDR3 reads CASSLDDGGIGIQYF. In DNA form, the CDR3 reads TGCGCCAGCAGCTTGGATGACGGAGGGATTGGCATTCAGTACTTC. The genes are TRBV5-1 and TRBJ2-4; maybe TRBD2 (6 bases). Between the trimmed V and J ends, which lost 0 bases and 9 bases, there was a span of 16 bases. Germline lookup yields CDR1 SGHRS and CDR2 YFSETQ. The CDR3 consists of 15 residues.

The chain links TRBV12-3 or TRBV12-4 to TRBJ2-7; D is perhaps TRBD1 or TRBD2 (5 bases each). There are 14 residues in the CDR3. Trimming left V 3 bases short and J 1 base short, with 10 bases between. The CDR3 sequence is CASSLGTESYEQYF. CDR3 nucleotides: TGTGCCAGCAGTTTGGGGACCGAATCCTACGAGCAGTACTTC.

This clonotype showed up just a few times. The chain recombines TRBV25-1 with TRBJ2-7, with a tentative D call TRBD2 (5 bases). There are 14 residues in the CDR3. Looked up from germline, CDR1 is MGHDK and CDR2 is SYGVNS. The V gene lost 4 bases and the J gene lost 5 bases, with 15 bases spanning the gap. The CDR3 coding sequence is TGTGCCAGCAGTGCCTTTGGCGGGTACCACGAGCAGTACTTC. Translating gives CASSAFGGYHEQYF.

The V gene is TRBV30, the J gene TRBJ2-5, with 9 bases aligning to TRBD2. V shed 0 bases, J shed 5 bases, and the junction held 10 bases outside the gene matches. This CDR3 has 16 amino acids. Germline V gene lookup returns CDR1 GTSNPN and CDR2 SVGIG (reference sequence). The CDR3 region is CAWSVRRTSVGETQYF. CDR3 in DNA: TGTGCCTGGAGTGTACGCAGGACTAGCGTGGGTGAGACCCAGTACTTC.

V gene TRBV11-2 combines with J gene TRBJ1-1; D unclear. The V gene lost 10 bases and the J gene lost 1 base, with 13 bases spanning the gap. The length of the CDR3 is 13 residues. Germline loops: CDR1 SGHAT, CDR2 FQNNGV. In DNA, the CDR3 is TGTGCCAATTCGCCGACTGCGAACACTGAAGCTTTCTTT. Amino acid sequence: CANSPTANTEAFF.

The chain is built from TRBV7-2 and TRBJ1-4; the D is unclear. Looked up from germline, CDR1 is SGHTA and CDR2 is FQGNSA. V lost 1 base and J lost 4, with 10 bases in between. The CDR3 length is 15 residues. The chain's CDR3 is CASSLVWSDNEKLFF. CDR3 bases: TGTGCCAGCAGCTTAGTTTGGTCAGATAATGAAAAACTGTTTTTT.

The sample holds a few counts of this clonotype. V and J are TRBV30 and TRBJ1-4; D is uncertain. Trimming left V 0 bases short and J 10 bases short, with 9 bases between. CDR1 and CDR2 from the germline V gene are GTSNPN and SVGIG (reference sequence). The CDR3 extends over 12 amino acids. The CDR3 sequence: CAWSVLEGKLFF. As DNA, the CDR3 is TGTGCCTGGAGTGTACTGGAGGGAAAACTGTTTTTT.

The chain uses TRBV20-1 and TRBJ2-6; D is uncertain. Trimming took 3 bases from V and 1 from J, leaving 10 bases between them. The V gene's germline CDR1 is DFQATT and CDR2 SNEGSKA (reference sequence). This CDR3 spans 15 amino acids. CDR3 sequence reads: CSARPERSGANVLTF. The CDR3 DNA reads as TGCAGTGCTAGGCCAGAACGGTCTGGGGCCAACGTCCTGACTTTC.

The gene calls are TRBV9 and TRBJ1-6; 7 bases agree with TRBD1. Germline-derived CDR1 and CDR2 are SGDLS and YYNGEE. The length of the CDR3 is 15 residues. Trimming cost V 4 bases and J 7 bases; bases outside gene matches: 8. CDR3 protein: CASSLTGQTNSPLHF. The CDR3 DNA sequence: TGTGCCAGCAGCCTAACGGGACAGACGAATTCACCCCTCCACTTT.

The V call is TRBV11-2, the J call TRBJ1-4, with 9 bases matching TRBD1. The CDR3 length is 19 residues. Germline CDR1 and CDR2: SGHAT and FQNNGV. After removal of 7 bases from V and 0 bases from J, the junction contained 15 bases not matched to a gene. As DNA, the CDR3 is TGTGCCAGCAACAATCCCCGGGACAGGGCCCTTGCAACTAATGAAAAACTGTTTTTT. Translating gives CASNNPRDRALATNEKLFF. The complete variable domain, with remaining parts taken from reference TRBV11-2 and TRBJ1-4, reads EAGVAQSPRYKIIEKRQSVAFWCNPISGHATLYWYQQILGQGPKLLIQFQNNGVVDDSQLPKDRFSAERLKGVDSTLKIQPAKLEDSAVYLCASNNPRDRALATNEKLFFGSGTQLSVL.

This clonotype was seen a single time. This sequence joins TRBV5-1 and TRBJ2-3, with TRBD2 matching over 7 bases. This CDR3 has 16 residues. With V trimmed by 4 bases and J by 0 bases, 8 bases remained unmatched. Germline-derived CDR1 and CDR2 are SGHRS and YFSETQ. CDR3 in DNA: TGCGCCAGCAGCCCCGGGGCGGGGGTTAGCACAGATACGCAGTATTTT. Amino acid sequence: CASSPGAGVSTDTQYF. The variable domain in full, with the rest retrieved from reference TRBV5-1 and TRBJ2-3, is KAGVTQTPRYLIKTRGQQVTLSCSPISGHRSVSWYQQTPGQGLQFLFEYFSETQRNKGNFPGRFSGRQFSNSRSEMNVSTLELGDSALYLCASSPGAGVSTDTQYFGPGTRLTVL.

This chain joins TRBV11-2 and TRBJ1-1; TRBD1 agrees at 10 bases. The CDR3 contains 18 residues. The V and J ends lost 4 bases and 4 bases, in that order; junction bases with no gene match: 15. Germline CDR1 and CDR2: SGHAT and FQNNGV. CDR3 region: CASSYRTGGDVNITEAFF. CDR3 coding DNA: TGTGCCAGCAGCTACCGGACAGGGGGGGACGTGAATATCACTGAAGCTTTCTTT.